This record concerns one TCR beta chain sequence. No antigen is known for it. No per-base quality is available; no much larger clone lies one base away. In total, around 600 healthy bone marrow donors made up the cohort. At the time of sampling, every cohort member was nominally healthy, though immune exposures that went unrecorded were likely present. The donor tested CMV seronegative, placing the donor among the 350 to 400 seronegative members of the cohort. Every donor gave a peripheral blood sample, and the peripheral blood mononuclear cells from that sample were used for TCR beta sequencing. The Qiagen DNeasy Blood Extraction Kit was used to extract genomic DNA from the blood cell samples. The data stem from a study of cytomegalovirus exposure and HLA in healthy donors (dated by TCRdb to the late 2010s). About the investigation overall: In an earlier analysis of some 610 of the donors, under 300 Gb of sequence data and about 110 million unique TCR beta sequences from about 190 million T cells were reported. Among some 400 genotyped donors of the cohort, an average of roughly 230,000 unique TCR beta nucleotide sequences was sequenced per donor, of which about 18% were non-productive. Donor age, sex, ethnicity and CMV serostatus were compiled alongside the repertoire data. The study profiled the T cell repertoires of about 720 subjects by immunosequencing and related them to cytomegalovirus serostatus. HLA typing covered class I and class II loci at four-digit resolution. To predict cytomegalovirus infection status, the study brought together high-throughput TCR immunosequencing, statistical association of individual TCRs with disease status, and machine learning. Approximately 310 gigabases of sequencing data and 70 million to 100 million unique TCR sequences were included in an early release covering 550 to 800 HLA-typed donors. The study aimed to test whether cataloging public T cell receptors could reveal signatures of past pathogen exposure. An earlier analysis of approximately 500 of the donors applied high-throughput TCR beta sequencing to assess whether each TCR beta V gene segment acted as functional or pseudogenic. To study patterns of TCR occurrence, a later analysis re-analyzed previously published TCR beta repertoires from under 750 donors and added high-resolution HLA genotyping. Among the roughly 400 genotyped donors, approximately 82% belonged to the genetic ancestry cluster associated with self-reported Caucasian donors. All discovery cohort repertoires had been generated using a single sequencing platform. In addition to the first cohort of 650 to 750 subjects, a separate validation cohort of approximately 130 different subjects was used. The number of typed donors differed by locus: roughly 620-630 for A, B, C, DRB1 and DQB1; roughly 510 for DQA1; over 600 for DPA1; and roughly 470 for DPB1. Because of strong linkage in the cohort, a few DR-DQ haplotypes were treated as single units for association and clustering. In a later genetic analysis, genome-wide SNP genotypes for about 65% of the roughly 670 donors were used, and that subset was treated as a discovery cohort. Rather than drawing on any new phenotypic data, the later analysis identified candidate immune exposures from TCR beta sequences and the way those sequences occurred across donors. Overall study outcomes, separate from this receptor: A later analysis found that most CMV-associated TCR beta chains appeared HLA-restricted, with HLA associations seemingly driven largely by CMV exposure. Because counts were too low, more than 15 rarely observed V segments, including chromosome 9 orphons, were left out of the earlier analysis of some 600 of the donors. In a later analysis, HLA-associated TCR beta chains were found to be more clonally expanded and to have lower generation probabilities than equally common non-associated chains. In a later analysis, the rate of TCR association differed among HLA loci, with DRB1 alleles having the most associated TCRs and HLA-C alleles having the fewest. A later analysis associated 15,000 to 20,000 TCR beta sequences with specific HLA alleles at a false discovery rate of 0.05. Some IMGT-functional V segments, including TRBV6-2 and TRBV6-3, could not be told apart with the 87-base-pair reads, so those segments were excluded. In the study, roughly 160 TCR beta chains were listed as associated with cytomegalovirus. The classifier was reported to diagnose cytomegalovirus status with high specificity and sensitivity in both the original cohort and the validation cohort. When HLA alleles, especially DR and DQ, strongly co-occurred, TCR associations were difficult to assign to individual alleles. In a later genetic analysis, a missense DCLRE1C variant was associated with V-gene and J-gene trimming of TCR beta chains, and the association was replicated in an independent cohort. A further reported finding was that TCR beta sequences accurately predicted the HLA-A and HLA-B alleles for most subjects in the first cohort. In a later genetic analysis, fewer N-insertions in productive TCRs were reported among donors in an Asian-associated ancestry cluster than the approximately 670-donor mean. Because HLA typing was unavailable for some donors at each locus, only the typed subset was used in association tests. The presence/absence analyses assumed that sequencing depth was roughly uniform across donors, and that assumption may not be true. Most TCR sequences were observed very rarely across donors, whereas some public TCRs were present in many individuals. A cluster of highly shared sequence variants was judged likely to represent a technical artifact of the sequencing pipeline. Immune exposure information for the cohort was limited to CMV serostatus. In vitro tests confirmed that a few of the cytomegalovirus-associated TCR beta chains recognize cytomegalovirus antigens. Only TCR beta chains were sequenced in this cohort, and the absence of alpha or paired-chain data limited detectable features. Broadly in line with IMGT annotations, most TCR beta V segments showed up in productive rearrangements about 87% or about 30% of the time in an earlier analysis of several hundred of the donors. The authors suggested that the approach could potentially be extended to other disease states and immunological phenotypes. A later analysis reported that several top co-occurrence clusters appeared linked to parvovirus B19, influenza, CMV and Epstein-Barr virus. Correlated functional status among segregating V segments might reflect linkage disequilibrium, but an unknown experimental factor could not be ruled out.

The protocol used for the library was the immunoSEQ multiplex PCR assay. For the multiplex PCR, a mixture combining 60 forward primers for TCR Vbeta segments and 13 reverse primers for TCR Jbeta segments was used. The CDR3 region of rearranged TCR beta genes was amplified from genomic DNA by a multiplex PCR assay. The Illumina HiSeq System was used to sequence the amplified TCR beta libraries as 87-base-pair reads. Concerning the study's data processing: In a later analysis, 80 million or so unique TCR beta chains were counted across the 666 repertoires, and about 9.9 million of these chains were shared by at least two donors. A nearest-neighbor algorithm error-corrected the raw reads and collapsed the reads into unique sequences, merging closely related sequences to remove PCR and sequencing errors. To assign V, D and J gene segments, CDR3 sequences were aligned to IMGT reference sequences. For a sequence to be retained, a match of at least six nucleotides to both a V gene segment and a J gene segment was required. A rearrangement was called productive if the CDR3 had no stop codons and remained in frame with V and J, and every other rearrangement was called non-productive. CDR3 was defined according to IMGT convention as the region running from the second conserved V-encoded cysteine to the conserved J-encoded phenylalanine. The earlier analysis of around 640 of the donors excluded sequences that lacked an unambiguous match to a single V gene segment. An earlier analysis of about 600 of the donors called V segments functional above 56.7% productive rearrangements and segregating when the between-donor standard deviation exceeded 5%. To diagnose cytomegalovirus status from the catalog of TCR beta chain sequences, a statistical classification framework was built. In a later analysis, V and J genes were assigned by comparing TCR nucleotide sequences against IMGT/GENE-DB human TR gene sequences. Using the TCRdist pipeline, a later analysis assigned CDR3 sequences along with most-parsimonious VDJ recombination scenarios. In a later analysis, each TCR beta chain was defined by its CDR3 amino acid sequence together with its V-gene family, and reads lacking a unique V-gene family were excluded. In a later analysis, approximately 640 highly shared, low-generation-probability nucleotide sequences were removed to address suspected cross-contamination and a sequencing artifact. In a later analysis, a clonal expansion index for each public chain was calculated from normalized within-repertoire ranks of inferred template counts. In a later analysis, generation probabilities were computed using a VDJ recombination model fitted to out-of-frame rearrangements, and the results were checked against IGoR. Hypergeometric tests were used in a later analysis to score TCR-TCR, TCR-HLA and TCR-CMV co-occurrence, with a repertoire-size bias correction applied to the TCR pairs. A later analysis estimated false discovery rates by permuting HLA or CMV assignments 20 times. In a later analysis, co-occurring TCRs were grouped using DBSCAN, and TCRdist sequence similarity was added for clustering within HLA-allele-positive subsets. Co-occurrence clustering excluded repertoires with fewer than 30,000 or more than 120,000 public chains, plus five with anomalous nucleotide sharing. What TCRdb holds here is the immuneACCESS table cut down to in-frame rearrangements. Part of the clones is not present; checked against another copy, under half of the missing clones reflect an unresolved V gene, and the others are unexplained. The V and J calls and the clone size are those of that table, but D and trimming were determined from the DNA. The sample records 90,000 to 110,000 clones, roughly 15% of which are singletons. 0.83% of the sample is held by the ten biggest clonotypes.

The V end loses 1 base and the J end loses 0 bases, and a stretch of 10 bases separates them. Taken from cysteine to phenylalanine, the CDR3 has 16 residues. The sequence is cut down to CDR3 DNA, 48 bases in frame from base 1. As encoded in the germline V gene (reference sequence), CDR1 is SGHNT while CDR2 is YYREEE. The sequence joins TRBV5-4 to TRBJ1-4; a confident D gene designation cannot be given. The material sequenced was PBMCs. This receptor was identified in a female donor in good health and CMV-seronegative. DNA sequence: TGTGCCAGCAGCTTGAAGCGAGGTGCAACTAATGAAAAACTGTTTTTT. This codes for CASSLKRGATNEKLFF.